This T cell receptor (beta chain) was observed in a study of regulatory T cells in long-lasting Graves disease. Study results and limitations: The study found TRBV28, TRBJ1-2 and TRBJ2-5 favored in persistent disease.

For this clonotype: Its cognate antigen is unknown.

For TCR beta, libraries came from iRepertoire HTBI primers and Arm-PCR of CDR3 regions. TCRdb used MiXCR to reprocess the multiplex PCR reads, holding one entry per CDR3 protein. This sample yields some 500,000 distinct CDR3 sequences, of which roughly 16% are seen a single time; just under 25% belongs to the top ten. Time point indicated: newly diagnosed GD, antithyroid drugs for less than 3 months. RNA from PBMCs was the source of the TCR library. V shed 6 bases and J 5 bases; nucleotides not matched to a gene: 6. This CDR3 comprises 16 residues. The sample also formed part of further work on T cells in Graves' hyperthyroidism and ophthalmopathy. From that study: Stable hyperthyroidism: no ophthalmopathy progression over 18 months of follow-up. Recently diagnosed hyperthyroidism of less than 2 months' duration affected patients aged 18 to 65.

V usage is TRBV12-3 or TRBV12-4 and J usage is TRBJ2-2; 13 bases align to TRBD2. The sequence was obtained from a woman aged 40-65 years with Graves disease. Sample: peripheral blood mononuclear cells (PBMCs), taken at new diagnosis, from a patient treated with antithyroid drugs. CDR3 residues: CASRLLAGGPTGELFF. The CDR3 DNA sequence: TGTGCCAGCAGACTACTAGCGGGGGGGCCAACCGGGGAGCTGTTTTTT.